This note documents a single T cell receptor beta chain sequence. Antigen specificity is unknown. The sample's time point: newly diagnosed GD, antithyroid drugs for less than 3 months. Researchers made the TCR library from RNA that was extracted from PBMCs. This entry comes from a study of regulatory T cells in long-lasting Graves disease. CDR3 regions were amplified by Arm-PCR using iRepertoire HTBI primers to build TCR beta libraries. From the multiplex PCR reads, TCRdb called clonotypes with MiXCR, one entry per CDR3 protein. The sample contains hundreds of thousands of distinct CDR3 sequences, about 15% of which appear only once. Study findings and constraints: Patients with persistent disease shared some 3,000 public clonotypes, outpacing the approximately 920 shared by new patients.

The sample was also linked to a second study, of T cells in Graves' hyperthyroidism and ophthalmopathy.

Sample: peripheral blood mononuclear cells (PBMCs), taken at new diagnosis, from a patient treated with antithyroid drugs. This TCR was recovered from a woman under 40 with Graves disease.

The CDR3 here is CSAQRQGVKAYYNEQFF. The CDR3 nucleotides read TGCAGTGCCCAAAGACAGGGAGTAAAGGCCTATTACAATGAGCAGTTCTTC. The chain couples TRBV20-1 to TRBJ2-1; 7 bases map to TRBD1. CDR3 size: 17 residues. J was trimmed by 4 bases and V by 6 bases; bases with no gene match: 18. CDR1 is DFQATT, CDR2 SNEGSKA, per germline (reference sequence).